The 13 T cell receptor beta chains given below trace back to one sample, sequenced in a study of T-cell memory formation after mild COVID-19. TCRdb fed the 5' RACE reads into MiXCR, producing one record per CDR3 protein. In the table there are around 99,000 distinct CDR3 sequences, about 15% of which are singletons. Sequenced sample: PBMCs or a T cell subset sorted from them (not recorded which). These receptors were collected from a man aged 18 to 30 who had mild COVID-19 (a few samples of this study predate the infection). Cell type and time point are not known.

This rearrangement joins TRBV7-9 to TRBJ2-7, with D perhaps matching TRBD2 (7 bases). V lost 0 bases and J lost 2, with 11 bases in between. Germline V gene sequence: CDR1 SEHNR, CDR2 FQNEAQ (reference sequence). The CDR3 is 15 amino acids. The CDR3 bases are TGTGCCAGCAGCTTAGCGGGGGGGCCCCCCTACGAGCAGTACGTC. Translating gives CASSLAGGPPYEQYV.

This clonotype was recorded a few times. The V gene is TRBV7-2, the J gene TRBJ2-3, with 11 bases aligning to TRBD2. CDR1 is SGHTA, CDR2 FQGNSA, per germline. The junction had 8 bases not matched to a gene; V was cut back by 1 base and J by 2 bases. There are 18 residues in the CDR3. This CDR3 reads CASSLEEVSGGATDTQYF. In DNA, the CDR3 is TGTGCCAGCAGCTTAGAAGAGGTTAGCGGGGGGGCCACAGATACGCAGTATTTT.

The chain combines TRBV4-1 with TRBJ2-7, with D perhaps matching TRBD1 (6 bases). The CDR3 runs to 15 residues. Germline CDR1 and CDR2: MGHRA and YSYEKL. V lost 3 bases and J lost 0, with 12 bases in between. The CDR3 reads CASSQGQDSSYEQYF. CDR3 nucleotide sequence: TGCGCCAGCAGCCAGGGCCAGGACAGCTCCTACGAGCAGTACTTC.

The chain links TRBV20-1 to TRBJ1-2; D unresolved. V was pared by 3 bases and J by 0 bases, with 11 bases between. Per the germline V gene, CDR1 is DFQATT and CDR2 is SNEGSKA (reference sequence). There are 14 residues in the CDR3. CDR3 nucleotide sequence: TGCAGTGCTAGGATGGCAGAGGCTAACTATGGCTACACCTTC. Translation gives CSARMAEANYGYTF.

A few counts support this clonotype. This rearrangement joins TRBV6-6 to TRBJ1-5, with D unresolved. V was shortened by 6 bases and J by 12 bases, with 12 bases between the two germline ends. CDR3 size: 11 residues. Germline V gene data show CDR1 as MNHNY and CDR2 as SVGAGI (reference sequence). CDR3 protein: CASSKPGYQHF. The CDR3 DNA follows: TGTGCCAGCAGCAAGCCGGGTTACCAGCATTTT.

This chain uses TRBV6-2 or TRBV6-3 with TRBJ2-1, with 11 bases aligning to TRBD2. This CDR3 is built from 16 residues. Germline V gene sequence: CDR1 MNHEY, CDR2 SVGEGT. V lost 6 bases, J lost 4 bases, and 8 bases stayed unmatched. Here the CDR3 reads CASRRTSGHKYNEQFF. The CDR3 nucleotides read TGTGCCAGCAGGAGGACTAGCGGGCATAAATACAATGAGCAGTTCTTC.

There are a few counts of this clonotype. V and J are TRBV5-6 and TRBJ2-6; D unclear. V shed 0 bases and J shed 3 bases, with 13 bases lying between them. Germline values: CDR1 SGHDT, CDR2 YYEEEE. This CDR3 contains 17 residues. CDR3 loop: CASSLVQELFGANVLTF. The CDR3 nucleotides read TGTGCCAGCAGCTTGGTTCAGGAGCTCTTTGGGGCCAACGTCCTGACTTTC. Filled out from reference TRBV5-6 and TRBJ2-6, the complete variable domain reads DAGVTQSPTHLIKTRGQQVTLRCSPKSGHDTVSWYQQALGQGPQFIFQYYEEEERQRGNFPDRFSGHQFPNYSSELNVNALLLGDSALYLCASSLVQELFGANVLTFGAGSRLTVL.

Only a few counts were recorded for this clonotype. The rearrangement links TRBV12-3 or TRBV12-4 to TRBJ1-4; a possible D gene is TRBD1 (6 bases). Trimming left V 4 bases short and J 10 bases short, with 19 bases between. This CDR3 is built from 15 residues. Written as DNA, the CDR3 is TGTGCCAGCAGTTCCCACAGGGAGGGGGTAGGAAAACTGTTTTTT. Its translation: CASSSHREGVGKLFF.

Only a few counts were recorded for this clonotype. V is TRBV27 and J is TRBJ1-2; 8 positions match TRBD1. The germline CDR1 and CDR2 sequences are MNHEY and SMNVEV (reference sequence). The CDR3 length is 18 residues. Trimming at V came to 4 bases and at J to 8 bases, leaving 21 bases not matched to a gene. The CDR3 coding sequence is TGTGCCAGCAGTTCTAGGGCCTGGACAGGGTACTCTGAGTGGGGCTACACCTTC. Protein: CASSSRAWTGYSEWGYTF.

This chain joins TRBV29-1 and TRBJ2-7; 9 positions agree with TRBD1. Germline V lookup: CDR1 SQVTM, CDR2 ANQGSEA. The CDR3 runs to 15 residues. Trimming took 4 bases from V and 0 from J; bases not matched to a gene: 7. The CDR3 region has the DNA TGCAGCGTTGTTAGTGACAGGGGGGGCTCCTACGAGCAGTACTTC. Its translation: CSVVSDRGGSYEQYF.

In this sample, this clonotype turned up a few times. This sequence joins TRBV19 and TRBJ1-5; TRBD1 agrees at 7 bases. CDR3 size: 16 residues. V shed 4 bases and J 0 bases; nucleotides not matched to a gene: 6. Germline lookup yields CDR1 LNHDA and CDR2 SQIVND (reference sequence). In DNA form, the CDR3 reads TGTGCCAGTAGTAAGGGGGCCGGCTATAGCAATCAGCCCCAGCATTTT. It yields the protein CASSKGAGYSNQPQHF.

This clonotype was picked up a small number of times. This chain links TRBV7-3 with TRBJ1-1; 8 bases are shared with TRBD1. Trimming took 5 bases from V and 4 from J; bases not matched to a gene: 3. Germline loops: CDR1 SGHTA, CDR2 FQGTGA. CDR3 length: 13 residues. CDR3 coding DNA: TGTGCCAGCAGCCTGGGACAGGCCACTGAAGCTTTCTTT. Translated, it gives CASSLGQATEAFF.

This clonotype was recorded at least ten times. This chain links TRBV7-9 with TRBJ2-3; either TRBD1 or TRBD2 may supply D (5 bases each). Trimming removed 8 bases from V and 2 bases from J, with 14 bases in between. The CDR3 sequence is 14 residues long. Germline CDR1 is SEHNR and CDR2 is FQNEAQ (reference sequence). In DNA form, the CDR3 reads TGTGCCAGCCACCGGGACCAATACACAGATACGCAGTATTTT. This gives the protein CASHRDQYTDTQYF. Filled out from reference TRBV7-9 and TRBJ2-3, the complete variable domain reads DTGVSQNPRHKITKRGQNVTFRCDPISEHNRLYWYRQTLGQGPEFLTYFQNEAQLEKSRLLSDRFSAERPKGSFSTLEIQRTEQGDSAMYLCASHRDQYTDTQYFGPGTRLTVL.